This TCR beta chain was retrieved from a study of blood T cell repertoires in COVID-19. Background on the study: Samples taken during acute and convalescent COVID-19 were collected in the United States, Italy and Spain.

In the original analysis: Amplification of reference gene primers was used by the study to estimate nucleated cell counts. Repertoires were generated with immunoSEQ multiplex PCR, while TCRdb's copy carries only in-frame clones and drops some. For V, J and clone size, that table is used; D and trimming come from the DNA. The sample lists about 130,000 clones, around nine tenths occurring once. The CDR3 covers 17 residues. J was trimmed by 4 bases and V by 1 base; bases with no gene match: 8. CDR1 and CDR2 from the germline V gene are MGHRA and YSYEKL. This receptor was identified in a woman over 75 with acute or convalescent COVID-19. The chain uses TRBV4-1 and TRBJ1-2; 11 bases are shared with TRBD1. Sequencing used peripheral blood. CDR3 sequence reads: CASSQGIPGQGGYGYTF. The CDR3 DNA follows: TGCGCCAGCAGCCAAGGGATTCCGGGACAGGGGGGCTATGGCTACACCTTC.